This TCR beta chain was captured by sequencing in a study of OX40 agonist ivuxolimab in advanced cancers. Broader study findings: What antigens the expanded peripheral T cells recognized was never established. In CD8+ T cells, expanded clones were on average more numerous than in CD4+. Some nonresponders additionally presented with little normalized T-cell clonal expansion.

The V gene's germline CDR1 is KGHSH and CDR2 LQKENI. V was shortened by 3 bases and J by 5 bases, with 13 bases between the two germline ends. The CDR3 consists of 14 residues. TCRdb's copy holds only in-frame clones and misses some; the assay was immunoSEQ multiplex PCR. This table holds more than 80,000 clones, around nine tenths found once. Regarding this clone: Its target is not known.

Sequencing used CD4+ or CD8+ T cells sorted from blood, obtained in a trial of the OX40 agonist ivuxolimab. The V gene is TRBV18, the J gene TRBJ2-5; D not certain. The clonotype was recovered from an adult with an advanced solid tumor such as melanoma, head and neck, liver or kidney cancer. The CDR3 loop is CASSPTTGLETQYF. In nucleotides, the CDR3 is TGTGCCAGCTCACCGACCACGGGTTTGGAGACCCAGTACTTC.